The sequence of this T cell receptor beta chain was determined in a study of control samples from healthy donors and cancer patients. Sequencing was performed with immunoSEQ multiplex PCR; in TCRdb, only in-frame clones are kept and a portion is missing. The data show about 89,000 clones, with approximately 89% seen just once and roughly 20% held by the top ten. J gave up 3 bases and V 4 bases, and 3 bases lay outside the gene matches. CDR1 is SGHRS and CDR2 is YFSETQ in the germline V gene. There are 15 residues in the CDR3. The receptor was isolated from a man aged 30-40 years in good health. The rearrangement joins TRBV5-1 to TRBJ2-4; 11 bases map to TRBD2. Sequenced input: blood. The CDR3 region is CASSGLAGGKNIQYF. CDR3 coding DNA: TGCGCCAGCAGCGGGCTAGCGGGGGGCAAAAACATTCAGTACTTC.